The rows below give T cell receptor beta chains drawn from one sample of a study of a mutant IDH1 vaccine in newly diagnosed glioma. Clones were sequenced by immunoSEQ multiplex PCR, and TCRdb holds only the in-frame ones, with some missing. The table shows roughly 29,000 clones, with roughly 80% occurring only once. These receptors are not linked to any known antigen. Specimen: PBMCs, collected from a glioma patient whose treatment included an IDH1 peptide vaccine. The receptors stem from a woman aged 18-29 years with glioma. Each CDR3 is given with its conserved first and last residue. A D gene is named only where the DNA matches it firmly. Rows give clone size only sometimes, using once, few, many, or a class for an expanded clone.

j_call cdr3_length d_call v_call clone_size cdr3_aa cdr3_nt
TRBJ1-5 13 - TRBV19 - CASSMGPNQPQHF TGTGCCAGTAGTATGGGCCCCAATCAGCCCCAGCATTTT
TRBJ1-1 15 TRBD1 TRBV7-9 - CASTVTGTGVAEAFF TGTGCCAGCACCGTTACCGGGACAGGGGTTGCTGAAGCTTTCTTT
TRBJ1-1 14 - TRBV5-4 - CASSLDSLHTEAFF TGTGCCAGCAGCTTGGACAGCCTTCACACTGAAGCTTTCTTT
TRBJ2-5 13 - TRBV28 - CASSFEGLETQYF TGTGCCAGCAGTTTTGAGGGGCTGGAGACCCAGTACTTC
TRBJ1-1 15 - TRBV18 - CASSPFGTENTEAFF TGTGCCAGCTCACCATTCGGGACGGAGAACACTGAAGCTTTCTTT
TRBJ2-5 15 - TRBV10-3 - CAISGGVVDQETQYF TGTGCCATCAGTGGGGGTGTAGTAGACCAAGAGACCCAGTACTTC
TRBJ2-1 15 - TRBV5-1 - CASSSSGSSYNEQFF TGCGCCAGCAGTTCCAGTGGGAGCTCCTACAATGAGCAGTTCTTC
TRBJ2-2 14 - TRBV28 - CASSLSGYPGELFF TGTGCCAGCAGTTTATCAGGGTATCCCGGGGAGCTGTTTTTT
TRBJ1-3 16 TRBD1 TRBV7-6 once CASSLVGTGAGNTIYF TGTGCCAGCAGCTTAGTAGGGACAGGGGCTGGAAACACCATATATTTT
TRBJ2-5 14 TRBD2 TRBV18 - CASSPLAGGETQYF TGTGCCAGCTCACCGTTAGCGGGAGGAGAGACCCAGTACTTC
TRBJ2-5 15 TRBD2 TRBV28 - CASSFRGLAGETQYF TGTGCCAGCAGTTTCAGGGGCCTAGCGGGAGAGACCCAGTACTTC
TRBJ1-6 12 - TRBV7-9 few CASSLMGGPLHF TGTGCCAGCAGCTTAATGGGGGGACCCCTCCACTTT
TRBJ2-7 14 TRBD1 TRBV2 few CASVSGTGTYEQYF TGTGCCAGCGTCTCCGGGACAGGGACGTACGAGCAGTACTTC
TRBJ2-5 14 - TRBV19 - CASSMQWAKETQYF TGTGCCAGTAGTATGCAGTGGGCGAAGGAGACCCAGTACTTC
TRBJ2-2 16 - TRBV5-1 - CASSLGGGRDTGELFF TGCGCCAGCAGCCTCGGTGGGGGGAGAGACACCGGGGAGCTGTTTTTT
TRBJ1-5 13 TRBD1 TRBV15 - CATRDRGGQPQHF TGTGCCACGAGGGACAGGGGAGGTCAGCCCCAGCATTTT
TRBJ1-2 12 - TRBV9 - CASSVSTIGYTF TGTGCCAGCAGCGTATCAACGATAGGCTACACCTTC
TRBJ2-2 13 - TRBV27 - CASSTPNTGELFF TGTGCCAGCAGTACTCCGAACACCGGGGAGCTGTTTTTT
TRBJ1-4 14 TRBD1 TRBV2 - CASSSGTGVEKLFF TGTGCCAGCAGTTCCGGGACAGGGGTCGAAAAACTGTTTTTT
TRBJ2-7 12 - TRBV11-2 - CASSPRPYEQYF TGTGCCAGCAGCCCCAGACCCTACGAGCAGTACTTC
TRBJ2-5 13 - TRBV5-1 - CASSLAPKETQYF TGCGCCAGCAGCTTGGCCCCAAAAGAGACCCAGTACTTC
TRBJ2-7 15 - TRBV19 - CASSISTGSSYEQYF TGTGCCAGTAGTATTTCAACAGGGAGCTCCTACGAGCAGTACTTC